This T cell receptor beta chain was sequenced in a study of blood T cell repertoires in COVID-19. Study-level information: The cDNA or gDNA used as material had been derived from T cells, B-cell-depleted T cells, or PBMCs.

The CDR3 sequence is 17 residues long. Germline assignment: CDR1 SGHRS and CDR2 YFSETQ. V was clipped by 4 bases and J by 2 bases, with 20 bases between them. The data were produced by immunoSEQ multiplex PCR, yet TCRdb's version contains in-frame clones alone and is incomplete. The repertoire holds approximately 140,000 clones, with approximately 80% as singletons. This clone was seen a single time. This TCR derives from a man in his 70s with acute or convalescent COVID-19. What was sequenced was peripheral blood. This chain joins TRBV5-1 and TRBJ2-3, with a weak D call TRBD2 (7 bases). The CDR3 spells CASSQSPVGGLTDTQYF. In DNA, the CDR3 is TGCGCCAGCAGCCAATCTCCCGTCGGGGGGCTCACAGATACGCAGTATTTT. Filled out from reference TRBV5-1 and TRBJ2-3, the complete variable domain reads KAGVTQTPRYLIKTRGQQVTLSCSPISGHRSVSWYQQTPGQGLQFLFEYFSETQRNKGNFPGRFSGRQFSNSRSEMNVSTLELGDSALYLCASSQSPVGGLTDTQYFGPGTRLTVL.